This T cell receptor beta chain comes out of a study of TIL therapy for anti-PD-1-resistant metastatic lung cancer. Study-wide context: Patients had a median age of approximately 50 years (range about 35-80).

Time point denoted: pre-treatment sample, taken before nivolumab and TIL therapy. The libraries were made with immunoSEQ v3. Libraries were sequenced to around 2 million read pairs (survey) or 5-6 million (deep). This table comes from immunoSEQ multiplex PCR, and its TCRdb copy is limited to in-frame clones, with some not included. In the table there are 45,000 to 75,000 clones, around 90% of which are singletons. Remarks on this clone: What it recognizes is unknown.

Study conclusions and caveats: Patients were highly selected, enriched for treatment-naive, never-smoker and oncogene-addicted cases.

Deletions cut 2 bases from V and 10 bases from J, with 10 bases between. CDR1 is SGHNT and CDR2 is YYREEE in the germline V gene (reference sequence). This CDR3 comprises 12 residues. The J gene is TRBJ2-1, the V gene TRBV5-4, with D unclear. This material consisted of blood, taken at baseline. The TCR originated in a person between 25 and 79 years old with non-small cell lung cancer. The CDR3 nucleotides are TGTGCCAGCAGCTTTCCAGGCCTGGAGCAGTTCTTC. Residues: CASSFPGLEQFF.